The 31 T cell receptor beta chains below all came from one sample that was sequenced in a study of T-cell memory formation after mild COVID-19. MiXCR was run by TCRdb on the 5' RACE reads, yielding one entry per CDR3 protein. The sample has 550,000 to 650,000 distinct CDR3 sequences, 15% to 20% seen once. Specimen: PBMCs or a T cell subset sorted from them (not recorded which). The source is an adult woman who had mild COVID-19 (a few samples of this study predate the infection). Cell type and time point are not known.

This clonotype was observed a few times. J is TRBJ2-1 and V is TRBV5-5; 12 nucleotides align to TRBD1. J gave up 8 bases and V 4 bases, and 7 bases lay outside the gene matches. This CDR3 spans 15 amino acids. CDR1 SGHKS and CDR2 YYEKEE come from the germline V gene (reference sequence). This chain's CDR3 is CASSDGTGGGDEQFF. CDR3 in DNA: TGTGCCAGCAGCGATGGGACAGGGGGCGGCGATGAGCAGTTCTTC.

The V and J genes are TRBV29-1 and TRBJ2-7; D assignment may be TRBD1 or TRBD2 (5 bases each). V was shortened by 6 bases and J by 2 bases, with 14 bases between the two germline ends. The V gene's germline CDR1 is SQVTM and CDR2 ANQGSEA. The CDR3 consists of 13 residues. The CDR3 DNA sequence: TGCAGCGTGGAGACGGAGGACACCTACGAGCAGTACTTC. Translation gives CSVETEDTYEQYF.

The chain couples TRBV5-4 to TRBJ2-7; D not certain. From germline, CDR1 is SGHNT and CDR2 YYREEE (reference sequence). This CDR3 is 16 amino acids long. The V end lost 5 bases, the J end lost 0 bases, and 18 bases lay between the germline ends. CDR3 region: CASSHPTETNSYEQYF. For the CDR3, the DNA is TGTGCCAGCAGTCACCCGACCGAGACAAACTCCTACGAGCAGTACTTC. Using reference TRBV5-4 and TRBJ2-7 for the parts outside the CDR3, the full variable domain is ETGVTQSPTHLIKTRGQQVTLRCSSQSGHNTVSWYQQALGQGPQFIFQYYREEENGRGNFPPRFSGLQFPNYSSELNVNALELDDSALYLCASSHPTETNSYEQYFGPGTRLTVT.

The chain has TRBV12-5 and TRBJ2-1; 15 positions agree with TRBD2. There are 18 residues in the CDR3. Trimming at V came to 4 bases and at J to 9 bases, leaving 13 bases not matched to a gene. Germline V gene sequence: CDR1 LGHNT, CDR2 FRNRAP. Here the CDR3 reads CASGSPGLAGGHGSEQFF. The CDR3 coding sequence is TGTGCTAGTGGTTCCCCGGGACTAGCGGGAGGTCACGGCAGTGAGCAGTTCTTC.

The chain uses TRBV7-9 and TRBJ2-5; 7 nucleotides agree with TRBD2. Losses at the gene ends were 5 bases for V and 2 bases for J; bases not matched to a gene: 11. CDR3 length equals 16 residues. Germline V gene data show CDR1 as SEHNR and CDR2 as FQNEAQ (reference sequence). CDR3 loop: CASSPGWDYQQETQYF. The CDR3 nucleotides are TGTGCCAGCAGCCCCGGGTGGGACTACCAACAAGAGACCCAGTACTTC.

The rearrangement joins TRBV6-5 to TRBJ2-7; TRBD1 matches 9 bases. Germline V gene sequence: CDR1 MNHEY, CDR2 SVGAGI. Trimming removed 0 bases from V and 0 bases from J; junction bases left unmatched: 12. This CDR3 contains 19 residues. CDR3 bases: TGTGCCAGCAGTTACTCCGGGACAGGGCACCACCTGAGCTCCTACGAGCAGTACTTC. Residues: CASSYSGTGHHLSSYEQYF.

The rearrangement links TRBV4-3 to TRBJ2-2; D is possibly TRBD2 (6 bases). This CDR3 contains 18 residues. Trimming took off 0 bases at V and 0 bases at J, with 14 bases between the two ends. Germline V gene data show CDR1 as LGHNA and CDR2 as YSLEER. The CDR3 DNA follows: TGCGCCAGCAGCCAAGACCCCCTTACGGGAGCGAACACCGGGGAGCTGTTTTTT. This gives the protein CASSQDPLTGANTGELFF.

This clonotype was seen only a few times. The V call is TRBV2, the J call TRBJ1-4; weak D call: TRBD1 (5 bases). Germline assignment: CDR1 SNHLY and CDR2 FYNNEI. Trimming took off 7 bases at V and 4 bases at J, with 16 bases between the two ends. The length of the CDR3 is 15 residues. CDR3: CASNPSGGYNEKLFF. In DNA form, the CDR3 reads TGTGCCAGCAACCCAAGCGGGGGGTATAATGAAAAACTGTTTTTT. Full variable domain (rest looked up from reference TRBV2 and TRBJ1-4): EPEVTQTPSHQVTQMGQEVILRCVPISNHLYFYWYRQILGQKVEFLVSFYNNEISEKSEIFDDQFSVERPDGSNFTLKIRSTKLEDSAMYFCASNPSGGYNEKLFFGSGTQLSVL.

In its sample, this clonotype was seen a few times. The rearrangement joins TRBV12-3 or TRBV12-4 to TRBJ2-1; 8 bases line up with TRBD1. There are 13 residues in the CDR3. V lost 5 bases and J lost 7; bases outside the gene matches: 4. CDR3 loop: CASSTGQENEQFF. The CDR3 bases are TGTGCCAGCAGTACGGGACAGGAAAATGAGCAGTTCTTC.

The CDR3 region is CAWFSTGELFF. In nucleotides, the CDR3 is TGTGCCTGGTTCTCCACCGGGGAGCTGTTTTTT. The chain uses TRBV12-3 or TRBV12-4 and TRBJ2-2; D unclear. V gave up 11 bases and J gave up 4 bases, with 8 bases separating them. The CDR3 contains 11 residues.

The CDR3 here is CATSEGQGTGELFF. CDR3 coding DNA: TGTGCCACCAGCGAGGGACAGGGGACCGGGGAGCTGTTTTTT. The chain carries TRBV15 and TRBJ2-2, with 10 bases matching TRBD1. Germline V gene lookup returns CDR1 LNHNV and CDR2 YYDKDF (reference sequence). V gave up 5 bases and J gave up 5 bases; unmatched junction bases: 2. The CDR3 contains 14 residues.

The chain links TRBV18 to TRBJ2-3; D may be TRBD1 (5 bases). Germline V gene sequence: CDR1 KGHSH, CDR2 LQKENI. The CDR3 runs 14 residues. V dropped 3 bases and J dropped 2 bases, with 9 bases sitting between them. The CDR3 coding sequence is TGTGCCAGCTCACCTAGGGGAAACACAGATACGCAGTATTTT. Amino acid sequence: CASSPRGNTDTQYF.

The sample holds a few counts of this clonotype. This chain uses TRBV2 with TRBJ1-5; unclear D gene. Per germline, CDR1 SNHLY and CDR2 FYNNEI. V lost 3 bases to trimming and J lost 0 bases, with 6 bases between them. This CDR3 has 14 residues. This CDR3 reads CASSDLYSNQPQHF. The CDR3 bases are TGTGCCAGCAGTGACCTGTATAGCAATCAGCCCCAGCATTTT.

This clonotype was detected only a few times. The rearrangement links TRBV24-1 to TRBJ2-3, with 12 nucleotides matching TRBD1. J was trimmed by 3 bases and V by 4 bases; bases with no gene match: 10. CDR3 length equals 18 residues. CDR1 is KGHDR and CDR2 is SFDVKD in the germline V gene. The DNA for the CDR3 is TGTGCCACCAGTGACTCCGGGACAGGGGGCAGGAGGACAGATACGCAGTATTTT. Residues: CATSDSGTGGRRTDTQYF.

The sample holds a few counts of this clonotype. The genes are TRBV3-1 and TRBJ2-1; the D call may be TRBD1 or TRBD2 (6 bases each). V lost 1 base and J lost 1, with 14 bases in between. Per the germline V gene, CDR1 is LGHDT and CDR2 is YNNKEL (reference sequence). CDR3 length equals 17 residues. The CDR3 DNA sequence: TGTGCCAGCAGCCAAGCCGAGGGGGGTTGGTCCTACAATGAGCAGTTCTTC. As protein: CASSQAEGGWSYNEQFF.

This sequence joins TRBV5-1 and TRBJ2-1; D might be TRBD1 (6 bases). The CDR3 is 15 amino acids. The germline gives CDR1 SGHRS, CDR2 YFSETQ. V dropped 4 bases and J dropped 4 bases, with 15 bases sitting between them. This CDR3 is CASSVTGIGYNEQFF. The CDR3 bases are TGCGCCAGCAGCGTGACAGGTATCGGGTACAATGAGCAGTTCTTC.

This clonotype was counted ten times or more. The chain employs TRBV10-3 and TRBJ1-3; 8 bases fit TRBD1. V shed 4 bases and J 0 bases; nucleotides not matched to a gene: 2. This CDR3 has 15 residues. Germline V gene sequence: CDR1 ENHRY, CDR2 SYGVKD. The CDR3 bases are TGTGCCATCAGTGGGACAGGGATCTCTGGAAACACCATATATTTT. Its protein product is CAISGTGISGNTIYF.

This clonotype was picked up many times. The chain employs TRBV2 and TRBJ1-1; no clear D. The CDR3 length is 18 residues. Germline loops: CDR1 SNHLY, CDR2 FYNNEI. Trimming stripped 2 bases from V and 1 base from J, with 20 bases between. Written as DNA, the CDR3 is TGTGCCAGCAGTGAAATTCTGTGGCAGTTGGTTCAGAACACTGAAGCTTTCTTT. This gives the protein CASSEILWQLVQNTEAFF. Based on the CDR3 plus reference TRBV2 and TRBJ1-1, the full variable domain is EPEVTQTPSHQVTQMGQEVILRCVPISNHLYFYWYRQILGQKVEFLVSFYNNEISEKSEIFDDQFSVERPDGSNFTLKIRSTKLEDSAMYFCASSEILWQLVQNTEAFFGQGTRLTVV.

The J gene is TRBJ2-1, the V gene TRBV7-9, with TRBD2 matching over 11 bases. Germline V CDR1 and CDR2: SEHNR, FQNEAQ (reference sequence). The CDR3 is made up of 16 amino acids. Trimming removed 6 bases from V and 5 bases from J; junction bases left unmatched: 9. The CDR3 DNA follows: TGTGCCAGCAGAAGTCCTAGCGGGGGGTCCAACAATGAGCAGTTCTTC. Translated, it gives CASRSPSGGSNNEQFF.

The table lists this clonotype with a few counts. V usage is TRBV27 and J usage is TRBJ2-7; 8 nucleotides match TRBD1. The CDR3 is made up of 13 amino acids. The germline gives CDR1 MNHEY, CDR2 SMNVEV (reference sequence). After removal of 6 bases from V and 3 bases from J, the junction contained 4 bases not matched to a gene. CDR3 DNA sequence: TGTGCCAGCAGGACCGGGACAGGCTACGAGCAGTACTTC. This gives the protein CASRTGTGYEQYF.

This clonotype was seen many times. This chain joins TRBV6-1 and TRBJ2-7; D might be TRBD1 or TRBD2, each matching 5 bases. CDR1 is MNHNS and CDR2 is SASEGT in the germline V gene. Trimming took off 5 bases at V and 2 bases at J, with 10 bases between the two ends. This CDR3 is 13 amino acids long. This CDR3 reads CASSLSGPYEQYF. In nucleotides, the CDR3 is TGTGCCAGCAGTCTTTCGGGGCCCTACGAGCAGTACTTC.

The V and J genes are TRBV5-6 and TRBJ1-2; no reliable D call. From germline, CDR1 is SGHDT and CDR2 YYEEEE. This CDR3 region has 11 residues. V was pared by 3 bases and J by 6 bases, with 6 bases between. CDR3 nucleotide sequence: TGTGCCAGCAGCTGGACGGATGGCTACACCTTC. It encodes CASSWTDGYTF.

This rearrangement joins TRBV5-1 to TRBJ1-2; D uncertain. Trimming shortened V by 5 bases and J by 4 bases, and 12 bases separated the two germline ends. Germline V gene sequence: CDR1 SGHRS, CDR2 YFSETQ. The CDR3 is made up of 13 amino acids. The CDR3 reads CASSSSHSYGYTF. The CDR3 DNA is TGCGCCAGCAGTTCGTCACATTCCTATGGCTACACCTTC.

This clonotype has a handful of counts. The chain combines TRBV13 with TRBJ2-7; 10 bases agree with TRBD1. Trimming removed 5 bases from V and 3 bases from J; junction bases left unmatched: 13. CDR3 size: 17 residues. Germline CDR1 and CDR2: PRHDT and FYEKMQ (reference sequence). CDR3 sequence reads: CASSPLDRTGGIYEQYF. CDR3 DNA sequence: TGTGCCAGCAGCCCTTTAGATCGGACAGGGGGAATCTACGAGCAGTACTTC.

This clonotype has just a few counts. The chain is built from TRBV7-6 and TRBJ2-7, with 12 nucleotides matching TRBD1. The V gene end was trimmed by 4 bases and the J gene end by 2 bases; junction bases not matched to a gene: 3. This CDR3 has 15 residues. Germline assignment: CDR1 SGHVS and CDR2 FNYEAQ. The CDR3 spells CASSSGQGAAYEQYF. In DNA form, the CDR3 reads TGTGCCAGCAGCTCGGGACAGGGGGCGGCCTACGAGCAGTACTTC.

This clonotype turned up a few times. The CDR3 coding sequence is TGCAGTGCTAGAGAAAGTAGAGGACTGAACACCGGGGAGCTGTTTTTT. Its protein product is CSARESRGLNTGELFF. J is TRBJ2-2 and V is TRBV20-1; D possibly corresponds to TRBD2 (5 bases). The CDR3 runs 16 residues. V shed 0 bases and J shed 1 base, with 12 bases lying between them. In germline, CDR1 is DFQATT, CDR2 SNEGSKA (reference sequence).

The rearrangement joins TRBV6-1 to TRBJ2-7; 10 bases fit TRBD1. The V and J ends lost 0 bases and 6 bases, in that order; junction bases with no gene match: 23. The germline V gene has CDR1 MNHNS and CDR2 SASEGT. The CDR3 contains 21 residues. DNA for the CDR3: TGTGCCAGCAGTGAAGCCGGATCGGGACAGGGGTTGGTGGTGTCATGGGGCGAGCAGTACTTC. Translating gives CASSEAGSGQGLVVSWGEQYF.

This clonotype occurred a few times. The chain couples TRBV30 to TRBJ1-5; weak D call: TRBD1 (5 bases). The germline gives CDR1 GTSNPN, CDR2 SVGIG (reference sequence). This CDR3 has 16 amino acids. Trimming pared 1 base from V and 0 bases from J, leaving 13 bases between. The CDR3 reads CAWSALDSYSNQPQHF. The CDR3 nucleotides are TGTGCCTGGAGTGCCCTAGACAGCTATAGCAATCAGCCCCAGCATTTT.

This chain links TRBV24-1 with TRBJ1-1; tentatively, D is TRBD1 (6 bases). V lost 5 bases and J lost 0, with 18 bases in between. CDR3 length: 17 residues. CDR1 and CDR2 (germline): KGHDR, SFDVKD. DNA of the CDR3: TGTGCCACCAGTGGCCCCCCCTTGGGACACATGAACACTGAAGCTTTCTTT. It specifies CATSGPPLGHMNTEAFF.

The rearrangement links TRBV19 to TRBJ1-5; no clear D gene. V was pared by 6 bases and J by 3 bases, with 15 bases between. CDR3 length equals 15 residues. Germline V gene sequence: CDR1 LNHDA, CDR2 SQIVND (reference sequence). CDR3 protein: CASRESLALNQPQHF. CDR3 bases: TGTGCCAGTAGAGAGAGTCTGGCTCTCAATCAGCCCCAGCATTTT.

This rearrangement joins TRBV5-5 to TRBJ1-5; D call uncertain. The germline gives CDR1 SGHKS, CDR2 YYEKEE (reference sequence). The CDR3 covers 14 residues. Trimming stripped 3 bases from V and 7 bases from J, with 14 bases between. The CDR3 DNA is TGTGCCAGCAGCTCCTCGGGGATTAGACAGCCCCAGCATTTT. This gives the protein CASSSSGIRQPQHF.